The entry below describes one T cell receptor (beta chain). In this sample, this clonotype turned up a few times. Its antigen has not been determined. No base-level quality is on record; no much larger clone is a single base apart. Per the publication, the time point label means: pre-sensitization, week 0. The treatment or condition label corresponds to: therapeutic diphenylcyclopropenone sensitization with weekly scalp DPC. Blood at each patch-test visit was drawn before the patch test was applied. Eligible patients were aged 18 to 70, diagnosed with alopecia, deemed suitable for DPC therapy, and excluded if pregnant. Total RNA was isolated from unfractionated whole blood collected in Tempus Blood RNA tubes. The record originates from a study of human T cells and chemical hapten exposure (dated by TCRdb to the early 2020s). For the wider study: For sensitization, 2% DPC in acetone was applied to a 2 cm by 2 cm area of upper inner arm skin. Patients additionally received weekly therapeutic DPC doses to the scalp throughout the approximately 25-week study period. Patch testing was performed on the upper back with Finn chambers containing 0.01% DPC, and the patch tests were scored after 6 days according to International Contact Dermatitis Research Group standards. The mostly female patient cohort included alopecia areata with under or over 50% scalp involvement, alopecia totalis and alopecia universalis. The libraries were sequenced as a pool, and the TCR yield per sample differed mostly because of small variations in library volumes within the pool. The study tracked peripheral blood TCR repertoire changes in vivo during primary and secondary sensitization to the hapten diphenylcyclopropenone (DPC) in alopecia patients. Blood samples were taken from patients before sensitization (week 0) and at 2, 6 and about 24 weeks after DPC sensitization. About 30 alopecia patients provided blood for TCR sequencing at one to four time points (pre-sensitization, 2, 6 and 24 weeks).

Findings and caveats that apply to the study as a whole: Repeated subsampling changed both the strength of the expansion versus patch-test correlation and the threshold at which the correlation became significant. DPC sensitization did not change the number of TCRs with a frequency above 1 in 1000, and there was no evidence of changes in global repertoire structure. Expanded TCRs formed significantly more large CDR3 similarity clusters than pre-sensitization or healthy control sets, consistent with antigen-driven responses. Patch test score correlated positively with the number of PT1 expanded TCRs, reaching significance at thresholds 8, 16 and 32 but not at 4. Because all patients had alopecia, a presumed autoimmune disease, the immune response of the patients might differ from that of healthy individuals.

To prepare the library, RACE was applied. The listed sequencing device is NextSeq 500. During library preparation, unique molecular identifiers were attached to individual cDNA molecules so that TCRs could be counted quantitatively and reproducibly. From each blood RNA sample, both TCR alpha and TCR beta chains were sequenced. As for how the authors treated the data: The median number of TCRs per sample was roughly 98,000, ranging from 23,224 to 690,600. V, J and CDR3 annotation of the TCR reads was performed with the Decombinator software suite. Every sample was subsampled to the same number of TCRs (28,000) for the PS versus PT1 abundance plots. TCRs were defined as expanded if absent before sensitization and observed at least eight times at the 2-week time point. Through fastp at Q25 and MiXCR, TCRdb rebuilt clones from the public reads, retaining in-frame beta chains. Rows with a matching CDR3 protein are joined into one entry that keeps the most common DNA and genes. V and J calls and clone size were set by TCRdb, not the authors. This sample is represented by about 380,000 distinct CDR3 sequences; approximately 5% of them were singletons. Clones ranked in the top ten supply 2% to 3% of the sample.

The sequencing here drew on whole blood, taken in connection with sensitization to the hapten diphenylcyclopropenone (DPC). This receptor was taken from a woman in her forties or fifties with alopecia areata. Some clones in this sample may be carry-over from other donors' samples.

The DNA sequence is TGCAGTGCTAGAGATCCCAGTGGGGACACTGAAGCTTTCTTT. This gives the protein CSARDPSGDTEAFF. This chain is built from TRBV20-1 and TRBJ1-1; too little of a D gene remains to name it. The CDR1 and CDR2 encoded by the germline V gene (reference sequence) are DFQATT and SNEGSKA. Relative to germline, V is 0 bases shorter and J is 3 bases shorter, with 11 bases between their ends. From cysteine to phenylalanine, the CDR3 is 14 amino acids long. The CDR3 DNA has 42 bases and is translated from base 1.